Listed here are 20 T cell receptor beta chains from one sample, sequenced in a study of blood T cell repertoires in COVID-19. Sequencing was performed with immunoSEQ multiplex PCR; in TCRdb, only in-frame clones are kept and a portion is missing. The table shows 120,000 to 150,000 clones, with 85% occurring only once. Specimen: peripheral blood. Every receptor here comes from a man aged 50-59 years with acute or convalescent COVID-19.

Note on this clone: One junction end does not reproduce the germline sequence, and a read error may be involved. The rearrangement joins TRBV7-7 to TRBJ2-7, with 8 bases identical to TRBD1. This CDR3 has 15 residues. CDR1 and CDR2 (germline): SSHAT, FNYEAQ (reference sequence). The CDR3 loop is CASSKTGQAPYEQYF. CDR3 bases: TGTGCTAGCAGCAAAACGGGACAGGCCCCCTACGAGCAGTACTTC.

The chain combines TRBV13 with TRBJ2-2; D perhaps matches TRBD1 (5 bases). This CDR3 is 17 amino acids long. Germline V gives CDR1 PRHDT, CDR2 FYEKMQ (reference sequence). V lost 5 bases to trimming and J lost 5 bases, with 21 bases between them. CDR3 sequence: CASSRGSSWGYTGELFF. The CDR3 DNA reads as TGTGCCAGCAGCCGCGGTAGTAGCTGGGGCTATACCGGGGAGCTGTTTTTT.

This chain connects TRBV5-1 to TRBJ2-5; a possible D gene is TRBD2 (7 bases). Germline V gene sequence: CDR1 SGHRS, CDR2 YFSETQ. The CDR3 is made up of 14 amino acids. The ends were cut back, 6 bases at V and 5 bases at J, with 17 bases in the middle. CDR3 amino acids: CASNLGGGSETQYF. Written as DNA, the CDR3 is TGCGCCAGCAATCTTGGGGGGGGCAGCGAGACCCAGTACTTC.

This chain connects TRBV7-9 to TRBJ1-1, with 8 positions matching TRBD1. Germline CDR1 reads SEHNR; CDR2 reads FQNEAQ (reference sequence). After removal of 2 bases from V and 1 base from J, the junction contained 3 bases not matched to a gene. The CDR3 spans 15 residues. In DNA form, the CDR3 reads TGTGCCAGCAGCTTAACAGGGGGAGGGAACACTGAAGCTTTCTTT. The encoded protein is CASSLTGGGNTEAFF.

This chain joins TRBV5-8 and TRBJ1-4, with D perhaps TRBD1 (5 bases). The CDR3 is 16 residues long. The V end lost 5 bases, the J end lost 4 bases, and 18 bases lay between the germline ends. The germline CDR1 and CDR2 sequences are SGHTS and YDEGEE. This CDR3 is CASRPADSLLNEKLFF. CDR3 nucleotide sequence: TGTGCCAGCAGACCCGCCGACAGTCTTCTTAATGAAAAACTGTTTTTT.

The V call is TRBV7-9, the J call TRBJ1-1; D unresolved. V lost 5 bases to trimming and J lost 1 base, with 8 bases between them. Germline lookup yields CDR1 SEHNR and CDR2 FQNEAQ (reference sequence). There are 13 residues in the CDR3. This CDR3 is CASSGSGNTEAFF. The CDR3 DNA sequence: TGTGCCAGCAGCGGGAGTGGGAACACTGAAGCTTTCTTT. The full variable domain, with the rest looked up from reference TRBV7-9 and TRBJ1-1, is DTGVSQNPRHKITKRGQNVTFRCDPISEHNRLYWYRQTLGQGPEFLTYFQNEAQLEKSRLLSDRFSAERPKGSFSTLEIQRTEQGDSAMYLCASSGSGNTEAFFGQGTRLTVV.

The CDR3 here is CASSLGSRGTDTQYF. In DNA, the CDR3 is TGCGCCAGCAGCTTGGGGTCCAGGGGCACAGATACGCAGTATTTT. This chain uses TRBV5-1 with TRBJ2-3; maybe TRBD1 (5 bases). Germline loops: CDR1 SGHRS, CDR2 YFSETQ. The CDR3 is made up of 15 amino acids. The V gene lost 0 bases and the J gene lost 1 base, with 9 bases spanning the gap.

The gene calls are TRBV27 and TRBJ2-1; the match to TRBD1 covers 7 bases. Trimming took 0 bases from V and 1 from J; bases not matched to a gene: 9. CDR1 and CDR2 from the germline V gene are MNHEY and SMNVEV (reference sequence). The CDR3 extends over 18 amino acids. The CDR3 coding sequence is TGTGCCAGCAGTTTATCGGTTCAGGGGGTGAGGTCCTACAATGAGCAGTTCTTC. The encoded protein is CASSLSVQGVRSYNEQFF.

The chain joins TRBV3-1 (or the pseudogene TRBV3-2) to TRBJ2-3, with 11 nucleotides matching TRBD2. Trimming cost V 5 bases and J 4 bases; bases outside gene matches: 8. From germline, CDR1 is LGHDT and CDR2 YNNKEL (reference sequence). This CDR3 has 16 residues. The CDR3 coding sequence is TGTGCCAGCAGCGCGCCGGGACTAGCGGTCCCAGATACGCAGTATTTT. Its protein product is CASSAPGLAVPDTQYF.

This chain connects TRBV7-9 to TRBJ1-2, with D possibly TRBD1 on 6 matching bases. Germline lookup yields CDR1 SEHNR and CDR2 FQNEAQ (reference sequence). V gave up 1 base and J gave up 7 bases, with 10 bases separating them. The CDR3 spans 13 residues. The CDR3 coding sequence is TGTGCCAGCAGCTTAGGGGCAGGGGCTGGCTACACCTTC. Protein: CASSLGAGAGYTF.

V usage is TRBV14 and J usage is TRBJ2-7, with TRBD2 identical over 15 bases. This CDR3 is built from 15 residues. Trimming cost V 4 bases and J 4 bases; bases outside gene matches: 2. Looked up from germline, CDR1 is SGHDN and CDR2 is FVKESK. The CDR3 reads CASSLGTSGRYEQYF. DNA for the CDR3: TGTGCCAGCAGCCTAGGGACTAGCGGGAGGTACGAGCAGTACTTC.

This chain connects TRBV1 to TRBJ2-5; TRBD2 is the table's D call and was not checked against the DNA. TRBV1 represents a pseudogene. The CDR3 is 11 residues long. CDR3 region: CTSSQVATQYF. As DNA, the CDR3 is TGCACCAGCAGCCAAGTAGCGACCCAGTACTTC.

The chain is built from TRBV9 and TRBJ1-1; possibly TRBD1 for D (5 bases). Between the trimmed V and J ends, which lost 0 bases and 0 bases, there was a span of 18 bases. This CDR3 contains 18 residues. Germline V lookup: CDR1 SGDLS, CDR2 YYNGEE. The CDR3 is CASSVVSTGAPMNTEAFF. The CDR3 DNA sequence: TGTGCCAGCAGCGTAGTTTCAACTGGGGCCCCAATGAACACTGAAGCTTTCTTT.

V gene TRBV5-1 combines with J gene TRBJ2-7; D might be TRBD1 (6 bases). V dropped 0 bases and J dropped 5 bases, with 18 bases sitting between them. The CDR3 is 16 residues long. Germline CDR1 SGHRS, CDR2 YFSETQ. The CDR3 region has the DNA TGCGCCAGCAGCTTGGTCGGGGTAGGACAGAATCACGAGCAGTACTTC. Protein: CASSLVGVGQNHEQYF.

The rearrangement joins TRBV12-3 or TRBV12-4 to TRBJ1-2; possible D gene TRBD1, 6 bases. The CDR3 totals 13 residues. Trimming pared 5 bases from V and 8 bases from J, leaving 15 bases between. In DNA, the CDR3 is TGTGCCAGCAGTCCCCCCGGGCAGGGGGGCTACACCTTC. Translation gives CASSPPGQGGYTF.

The chain couples TRBV7-9 to TRBJ1-6, with 9 bases that match TRBD1. The J segment lost 7 bases and the V segment lost 5 bases, leaving 6 bases of the junction unmatched. CDR1 SEHNR and CDR2 FQNEAQ come from the germline V gene (reference sequence). The CDR3 sequence is 15 residues long. The CDR3 sequence: CASSPLGQGNSPLHF. The CDR3 DNA sequence: TGTGCCAGCAGCCCGCTGGGACAGGGCAATTCACCCCTCCACTTT.

The chain combines TRBV18 with TRBJ1-1, with D perhaps TRBD1 (5 bases). CDR1 and CDR2 (germline): KGHSH, LQKENI. V was cut by 3 bases and J by 0 bases, with 8 bases left in between. CDR3 length: 14 residues. CDR3 nucleotide sequence: TGTGCCAGCTCACCGACAGCAATGAACACTGAAGCTTTCTTT. This translates into CASSPTAMNTEAFF.

The chain employs TRBV19 and TRBJ1-3; a possible D gene is TRBD1 (5 bases). The CDR3 covers 14 residues. Trimming removed 7 bases from V and 0 bases from J, with 10 bases in between. From germline, CDR1 is LNHDA and CDR2 SQIVND (reference sequence). In DNA, the CDR3 is TGTGCCAGTAAGAGGGACTCCTCTGGAAACACCATATATTTT. Residues: CASKRDSSGNTIYF. The variable domain in full, completed from reference TRBV19 and TRBJ1-3, reads DGGITQSPKYLFRKEGQNVTLSCEQNLNHDAMYWYRQDPGQGLRLIYYSQIVNDFQKGDIAEGYSVSREKKESFPLTVTSAQKNPTAFYLCASKRDSSGNTIYFGEGSWLTVV.

The chain is built from TRBV4-1 and TRBJ2-1, with 7 nucleotides matching TRBD2. CDR1 is MGHRA, CDR2 YSYEKL, per germline. V dropped 1 base and J dropped 4; count of bases not matched to a gene: 16. The CDR3 runs to 19 residues. CDR3 sequence (DNA): TGCGCCAGCAGCCAAGTTCTCGGTGGTGGCGGGGGACCTTACAATGAGCAGTTCTTC. This gives the protein CASSQVLGGGGGPYNEQFF.

CDR3 bases: TGTGCCAGCAGTTCCTCCGGACAGGGGGCTCGACAGCCCCAGCATTTT. Its protein is CASSSSGQGARQPQHF. The chain carries TRBV28 and TRBJ1-5; 11 bases are shared with TRBD1. J was trimmed by 7 bases and V by 4 bases; bases with no gene match: 9. The CDR3 sequence is 16 residues long. CDR1 and CDR2 (germline): MDHEN, SYDVKM.